These 18 T cell receptor beta chains originate from one sample sequenced in a study of regulatory T cells in long-lasting Graves disease. The time point was: persistent/refractory GD, antithyroid drugs over 5 years with positive TRAb. With RNA extracted from PBMCs as input, the TCR library was made. Building of the TCR beta libraries involved iRepertoire HTBI primers and Arm-PCR of CDR3 regions. TCRdb processed the multiplex PCR reads anew with MiXCR; each CDR3 protein has one entry. This table has around 460,000 distinct CDR3 sequences, 20% to 25% appearing once. Sequences were derived from peripheral blood mononuclear cells (PBMCs), sampled when the disease was refractory, from a patient treated with antithyroid drugs. The receptors here all came from a female donor with Graves disease.

This clonotype has only one observation. This clone may be a read error of a much larger clone one base away. The chain employs TRBV6-2 or TRBV6-3 and TRBJ1-1, with TRBD1 identical over 7 bases. Germline CDR1 is MNHEY and CDR2 is SVGEGT. This CDR3 is 15 amino acids long. V trimming: 5 bases; J trimming: 3 bases; junction bases outside the gene matches: 9. The CDR3 DNA reads TGTGCCAGCAGTGTAGACAGGGACTGGGACACTGAAGCTTTCTTT. Its protein is CASSVDRDWDTEAFF.

V is TRBV7-3 and J is TRBJ2-2; TRBD2 is a possible D gene (7 bases). Germline loops: CDR1 SGHTA, CDR2 FQGTGA. Trimming took off 3 bases at V and 5 bases at J, with 10 bases between the two ends. The CDR3 runs to 14 residues. This chain's CDR3 is CASSLGGQTGELFF. CDR3 sequence (DNA): TGTGCCAGCAGCTTGGGGGGGCAAACCGGGGAGCTGTTTTTT.

This clonotype has only a few counts. V gene TRBV11-2 combines with J gene TRBJ2-3; 7 nucleotides align to TRBD2. Germline V gives CDR1 SGHAT, CDR2 FQNNGV. J gave up 3 bases and V 4 bases, and 7 bases lay outside the gene matches. CDR3 length: 15 residues. CDR3 loop: CASSSTSNPTDTQYF. Written as DNA, the CDR3 is TGTGCCAGCAGCTCGACTAGCAATCCTACAGATACGCAGTATTTT.

The genes are TRBV7-3 and TRBJ2-2; D gene unclear. V dropped 2 bases and J dropped 5 bases, with 24 bases sitting between them. The CDR3 runs to 19 residues. From germline, CDR1 is SGHTA and CDR2 FQGTGA. As DNA, the CDR3 is TGTGCCAGCAGCTTAGAACCTCAGGCCACGGTGCCCGGAACCGGGGAGCTGTTTTTT. It is translated as CASSLEPQATVPGTGELFF.

The chain recombines TRBV7-8 with TRBJ2-3; TRBD2 agrees at 14 bases. With V trimmed by 7 bases and J by 5 bases, 11 bases remained unmatched. Germline assignment: CDR1 SGHVS and CDR2 FQNEAQ. The CDR3 extends over 17 amino acids. The CDR3 reads CASTSTSGGVLGDTQYF. The DNA of the CDR3 is TGTGCCAGCACCTCGACTAGCGGGGGGGTCTTAGGAGATACGCAGTATTTT.

This sequence joins TRBV11-1 and TRBJ2-1, with unresolved D. Germline lookup yields CDR1 SGHAT and CDR2 FQDESV (reference sequence). This CDR3 has 12 residues. The germline V and J ends were trimmed by 5 bases and 8 bases, with 10 bases remaining between them. In nucleotides, the CDR3 is TGTGCCAGCAGCCCATCTAGGTATGAGCAGTTCTTC. Its protein product is CASSPSRYEQFF.

This clonotype was picked up many times. The CDR3 coding sequence is TGTGCCAGCAGTTTAAACAGATTCTATGGCTACACCTTC. Amino acids: CASSLNRFYGYTF. The rearrangement uses TRBV12-3 or TRBV12-4 and TRBJ1-2; D ambiguous. The CDR3 consists of 13 residues. Trimming removed 2 bases at V and 4 bases at J, with 8 bases between.

J is TRBJ1-2 and V is TRBV5-4, with TRBD1 identical over 10 bases. Per germline, CDR1 SGHNT and CDR2 YYREEE (reference sequence). The CDR3 length is 14 residues. Trimming removed 4 bases from V and 5 bases from J; junction bases left unmatched: 5. The CDR3 sequence: CASSHRDRGYGYTF. In DNA, the CDR3 is TGTGCCAGCAGCCACCGGGACAGGGGATATGGCTACACCTTC.

The rearrangement uses TRBV11-2 and TRBJ2-1, with D perhaps being TRBD1 or TRBD2 (5 bases each). This CDR3 is 17 amino acids long. Germline V gene sequence: CDR1 SGHAT, CDR2 FQNNGV. V was trimmed by 4 bases and J by 7 bases, leaving 23 bases between them. CDR3 in amino acids: CASSSIRGPPKRNEQFF. CDR3 DNA sequence: TGTGCCAGCAGCTCCATCCGGGGACCCCCGAAAAGGAATGAGCAGTTCTTC.

This clonotype has ten or more counts. The CDR3 DNA follows: TGTGCCAGCAGCCCCAGACAGATCGGATATGGCTACACCTTC. As protein: CASSPRQIGYGYTF. V is TRBV3-1 and J is TRBJ1-2, with D possibly TRBD1 on 5 matching bases. This CDR3 is built from 14 residues. Trimming took off 4 bases at V and 5 bases at J, with 14 bases between the two ends. Germline loops: CDR1 LGHDT, CDR2 YNNKEL (reference sequence).

This clonotype was counted a few times. A much larger clone differs by one base, so this may be a read error. V and J are TRBV5-6 and TRBJ2-5; D is undetermined. The germline CDR1 and CDR2 sequences are SGHDT and YYEEEE. Between the trimmed V and J ends, which lost 2 bases and 3 bases, there was a span of 5 bases. This CDR3 is 12 amino acids long. CDR3 sequence: CASSFMEETQYF. CDR3 in DNA: TGTGCCAGCAGCTTTATGGAAGAGACCCAGTACTTC.

This clonotype has ten or more counts. V usage is TRBV20-1 and J usage is TRBJ1-1; D perhaps matches TRBD1 (5 bases). This CDR3 is 13 amino acids long. CDR1 DFQATT and CDR2 SNEGSKA come from the germline V gene (reference sequence). Deletions cut 1 base from V and 3 bases from J, with 9 bases between. Here the CDR3 reads CSARVQVDTEAFF. The CDR3 DNA sequence: TGCAGTGCTAGAGTACAGGTGGACACTGAAGCTTTCTTT.

This clonotype was found a few times. This sequence joins TRBV6-2 or TRBV6-3 and TRBJ1-5; unclear D gene. The CDR3 totals 12 residues. Germline CDR1 MNHEY, CDR2 SVGEGT. Trimming took off 5 bases at V and 5 bases at J, with 7 bases between the two ends. The DNA for the CDR3 is TGTGCCAGCAGTGAGGGTCATCAGCCCCAGCATTTT. It codes for CASSEGHQPQHF.

This clonotype was observed at least ten times. The chain employs TRBV30 and TRBJ2-5; 8 bases are shared with TRBD2. V was pared by 1 base and J by 2 bases, with 3 bases of the junction left unmatched. CDR1 and CDR2 (germline): GTSNPN, SVGIG (reference sequence). The CDR3 totals 14 residues. CDR3 in amino acids: CAWSGTSGQETQYF. In DNA, the CDR3 is TGTGCCTGGAGTGGAACTAGCGGACAAGAGACCCAGTACTTC.

V gene TRBV25-1 combines with J gene TRBJ1-4, with D possibly TRBD1 on 6 matching bases. The germline V and J ends were trimmed by 2 bases and 13 bases, with 26 bases remaining between them. Germline CDR1 is MGHDK and CDR2 is SYGVNS. The CDR3 runs to 17 residues. In nucleotides, the CDR3 is TGTGCCAGCAGTGAAAGAGGGGGACCGCAGATTGAGGGGGTACTGTTTTTT. Its translation: CASSERGGPQIEGVLFF. Full variable domain (outside the CDR3, taken from reference TRBV25-1 and TRBJ1-4): EADIYQTPRYLVIGTGKKITLECSQTMGHDKMYWYQQDPGMELHLIHYSYGVNSTEKGDLSSESTVSRIRTEHFPLTLESARPSHTSQYLCASSERGGPQIEGVLFFGSGTQLSVL.

The rearrangement joins TRBV18 to TRBJ2-1, with D tentatively TRBD2 (5 bases). CDR3 length equals 14 residues. Germline loops: CDR1 KGHSH, CDR2 LQKENI. Trimming shortened V by 0 bases and J by 15 bases, and 18 bases separated the two germline ends. The CDR3 DNA sequence: TGTGCCAGCTCACCACCCTCGTCCGGGGATGGGCTGTTCTTC. Amino acid sequence: CASSPPSSGDGLFF.

This chain uses TRBV20-1 with TRBJ1-1; D is perhaps TRBD1 (6 bases). Germline CDR1 is DFQATT and CDR2 is SNEGSKA (reference sequence). The CDR3 loop spans 12 amino acids. The V end lost 3 bases, the J end lost 5 bases, and 10 bases lay between the germline ends. Here the CDR3 reads CSARNRETEAFF. Written as DNA, the CDR3 is TGCAGTGCTAGGAACAGGGAGACTGAAGCTTTCTTT.

CDR3 nucleotides: TGTGCCAGCAGCTCAACAGGGTACCCAGATACGCAGTATTTT. The encoded protein is CASSSTGYPDTQYF. V usage is TRBV7-9 and J usage is TRBJ2-3, with D possibly matching TRBD1 (6 bases). From germline, CDR1 is SEHNR and CDR2 FQNEAQ (reference sequence). Trimming took off 4 bases at V and 4 bases at J, with 12 bases between the two ends. This CDR3 spans 14 amino acids.